These 9 T cell receptor beta chains originate from one sample sequenced in a study of CD8+ T cells in alopecia areata. Treatment denoted: oral pan-JAK inhibitor, 5-10 mg twice daily. RNA extraction was followed by reverse transcription into cDNA, which acted as the sequencing template. TCRdb keeps only in-frame clones here, not all; method: immunoSEQ multiplex PCR. The sample consists of over 250,000 clones, 60% of them appearing once. Specimen: CD4+ T cells sorted from blood, collected at roughly week 53, from a patient treated with tofacitinib. The receptors come from a human donor with alopecia areata.

The chain combines TRBV29-1 with TRBJ1-4; a weak D match, TRBD1 (6 bases). V shed 0 bases and J shed 7 bases, with 12 bases lying between them. In germline, CDR1 is SQVTM, CDR2 ANQGSEA. The CDR3 covers 14 residues. The CDR3 DNA reads TGCAGCGTTGAAGACCTTGCCAGGGGTGAAAAACTGTTTTTT. Protein sequence: CSVEDLARGEKLFF.

The chain combines TRBV2 with TRBJ1-1; D is unclear. Germline V gives CDR1 SNHLY, CDR2 FYNNEI. V lost 10 bases and J lost 0, with 12 bases in between. This CDR3 contains 13 residues. The CDR3 region has the DNA TGTGCCACTACCGGGGAGGTGAACACTGAAGCTTTCTTT. Amino acid sequence: CATTGEVNTEAFF.

J is TRBJ2-7 and V is TRBV30, with D possibly being TRBD2 (6 bases). CDR1 is GTSNPN, CDR2 SVGIG, per germline (reference sequence). CDR3 length: 13 residues. Trimming left V 0 bases short and J 5 bases short, with 11 bases between. The CDR3 DNA reads TGTGCCTGGAGTGTTTTACTAGCCCACGAGCAGTACTTC. This codes for CAWSVLLAHEQYF.

The CDR3 DNA sequence: TGTGCCAGCAGCTTAGCTAGACGGGGCATCCAAGAGACCCAGTACTTC. Protein sequence: CASSLARRGIQETQYF. The J gene is TRBJ2-5, the V gene TRBV7-8, with D perhaps matching TRBD1 or TRBD2 (5 bases each). CDR1 and CDR2 (germline): SGHVS, FQNEAQ. V lost 0 bases, J lost 1 base, and 12 bases lay in between. The CDR3 covers 16 residues.

The chain has TRBV5-1 and TRBJ2-5; a weak D match, TRBD2 (6 bases). Trimming removed 3 bases from V and 1 base from J, with 10 bases in between. Germline loops: CDR1 SGHRS, CDR2 YFSETQ. This CDR3 is 14 amino acids long. The CDR3 DNA is TGCGCCAGCAGCTGGGGGGTCGGCCAAGAGACCCAGTACTTC. It is translated as CASSWGVGQETQYF.

The chain couples TRBV25-1 to TRBJ2-7; D is ambiguous. The CDR3 runs to 13 residues. Looked up from germline, CDR1 is MGHDK and CDR2 is SYGVNS. V lost 6 bases to trimming and J lost 3 bases, with 12 bases between them. This CDR3 reads CASSVAAGYEQYF. CDR3 sequence (DNA): TGTGCCAGCAGCGTCGCGGCAGGCTACGAGCAGTACTTC.

This clone came up once. The chain employs TRBV30 and TRBJ1-6; tentative D call: TRBD1 (6 bases). The CDR3 spans 13 residues. The germline gives CDR1 GTSNPN, CDR2 SVGIG (reference sequence). V shed 6 bases and J shed 8 bases, with 14 bases lying between them. The CDR3 loop reads CACRDSGDSPLHF. The CDR3, as DNA: TGTGCCTGTAGGGACTCAGGGGATTCACCCCTCCACTTT.

This chain uses TRBV6-5 with TRBJ1-1, with D uncertain. The CDR3 is 15 amino acids. The V and J ends lost 1 base and 0 bases respectively, with 9 bases between them. In germline, CDR1 is MNHEY, CDR2 SVGAGI. Here the CDR3 reads CASSYWKDLNTEAFF. The CDR3 region has the DNA TGTGCCAGCAGTTACTGGAAGGATCTGAACACTGAAGCTTTCTTT.

Note on this clone: This sample also contains other DNA sequences that code for the same CDR3. V is TRBV29-1 and J is TRBJ1-3; no firm D call. The CDR3 has 12 residues. Germline V gives CDR1 SQVTM, CDR2 ANQGSEA. V lost 3 bases and J 2 bases, leaving 5 bases between the germline ends. CDR3 amino acids: CSVEAAGNTIYF. The CDR3 coding sequence is TGCAGCGTTGAGGCGGCTGGAAACACCATATATTTT. Together with reference TRBV29-1 and TRBJ1-3, the CDR3 gives the full variable domain: SAVISQKPSRDICQRGTSLTIQCQVDSQVTMMFWYRQQPGQSLTLIATANQGSEATYESGFVIDKFPISRPNLTFSTLTVSNMSPEDSSIYLCSVEAAGNTIYFGEGSWLTVV.